This record concerns one T cell receptor beta chain sequence. Germline V gene data show CDR1 as LGHNA and CDR2 as YSLEER. The CDR3 contains 17 residues. Trimming left V 0 bases short and J 4 bases short, with 16 bases between. The data were taken from a study of blood T cell repertoires in COVID-19. Overall study context: PBMCs, B-cell-depleted T cells, or T cells were the source of the cDNA or gDNA that made up the material.

During active infection, Seattle patients enrolled and were then monitored through disease. In the source study's methods: By means of reference gene primer amplification, nucleated cell counts were estimated. This table comes from immunoSEQ multiplex PCR, and its TCRdb copy is limited to in-frame clones, with some not included. V and J calls and clone size are copied from that table; D and trimming were computed from the DNA. This repertoire shows 380,000 or so clones, approximately 86% found once; its top ten account for about 7%. The chain has TRBV4-3 and TRBJ2-1; the D gene is possibly TRBD2 (7 bases). Sequenced: peripheral blood. This TCR was recovered from a woman aged 55-69 years with COVID-19, enrolled during active disease. The CDR3: CASSQDLAGAAYNEQFF. As DNA, the CDR3 is TGCGCCAGCAGCCAAGATCTGGCGGGGGCCGCTTACAATGAGCAGTTCTTC.